A single sample is the source of the 27 T cell receptor beta chains below, sequenced in a study of cytomegalovirus exposure and HLA in healthy donors. Primers included in the PCR were 60 Vbeta and 13 Jbeta primers. Repertoires were generated with immunoSEQ multiplex PCR, while TCRdb's copy carries only in-frame clones and drops some. The table records 150,000 to 200,000 clones, under 85% of them present only once. The sample consisted of PBMCs. These receptors all stem from a human donor in good health.

Comment on this clone: A junction boundary mismatches the germline segment, possibly from a read error. The V and J genes are TRBV19 and TRBJ2-2; possible D gene TRBD2, 7 bases. CDR3 length: 13 amino acids. The germline CDR1 and CDR2 sequences are LNHDA and SQIVND (reference sequence). CDR3 DNA sequence: TGTGCCAGCGGGGGGCGAAGCACCAGGGAGCTGTTTTTT. Protein: CASGGRSTRELFF.

V is TRBV6-5 and J is TRBJ1-1; D not resolved. Germline V gene data show CDR1 as MNHEY and CDR2 as SVGAGI. This CDR3 contains 13 residues. V was clipped by 9 bases and J by 0 bases, with 11 bases between them. The CDR3 DNA follows: TGTGCCAGTAAGAGGGAGTTGAACACTGAAGCTTTCTTT. Protein product: CASKRELNTEAFF.

The J gene is TRBJ2-5, the V gene TRBV7-2, with 7 bases aligning to TRBD1. In germline, CDR1 is SGHTA, CDR2 FQGNSA. V lost 5 bases to trimming and J lost 5 bases; unmatched junction nucleotides: 11. The CDR3 has 15 residues. CDR3 in amino acids: CASSIRGQTGETQYF. DNA of the CDR3: TGTGCCAGCAGCATAAGGGGACAGACCGGGGAGACCCAGTACTTC.

CDR3 sequence: CASSPDRANEKLFF. CDR3 bases: TGTGCCAGCAGCCCGGACAGGGCGAATGAAAAACTGTTTTTT. The chain employs TRBV5-4 and TRBJ1-4; TRBD1 matches 8 bases. CDR1 and CDR2 (germline): SGHNT, YYREEE (reference sequence). The CDR3 is 14 amino acids. With V trimmed by 4 bases and J by 5 bases, 4 bases remained unmatched. Using reference TRBV5-4 and TRBJ1-4 for the parts outside the CDR3, the full variable domain is ETGVTQSPTHLIKTRGQQVTLRCSSQSGHNTVSWYQQALGQGPQFIFQYYREEENGRGNFPPRFSGLQFPNYSSELNVNALELDDSALYLCASSPDRANEKLFFGSGTQLSVL.

This chain uses TRBV9 with TRBJ1-2; 7 bases are a match to TRBD1. Germline lookup yields CDR1 SGDLS and CDR2 YYNGEE. V lost 4 bases to trimming and J lost 3 bases; unmatched junction nucleotides: 9. CDR3 length equals 15 residues. CDR3 in amino acids: CASSPLARGDYGYTF. DNA for the CDR3: TGTGCCAGCAGCCCCCTGGCCAGGGGGGACTATGGCTACACCTTC.

This chain connects TRBV7-2 to TRBJ2-3; 14 bases match TRBD2. The length of the CDR3 is 16 residues. The trim removed 4 bases at V and 5 bases at J, leaving 5 bases unmatched. Germline CDR1 SGHTA, CDR2 FQGNSA. This CDR3 is CASSSTSGGALDTQYF. The CDR3 DNA reads TGTGCCAGCAGCTCGACTAGCGGGGGGGCCCTAGATACGCAGTATTTT.

V gene TRBV7-6 combines with J gene TRBJ2-5, with D possibly TRBD2 on 5 matching bases. The DNA end is more similar to TRBJ2-7, so the J call may be wrong. The germline V gene has CDR1 SGHVS and CDR2 FNYEAQ. The CDR3 length is 13 residues. The CDR3 DNA reads TGTGCCAGCAGCTTAGCGCTTGGGAGCGAGCAGTACTTC. It is translated as CASSLALGSEQYF.

The J gene is TRBJ2-3, the V gene TRBV7-3; 11 bases line up with TRBD2. Trimming removed 4 bases from V and 4 bases from J; junction bases left unmatched: 7. Per germline, CDR1 SGHTA and CDR2 FQGTGA. CDR3 length: 16 amino acids. CDR3 loop: CASSSLAGGTPDTQYF. The CDR3 region has the DNA TGTGCCAGCAGCTCTTTAGCGGGGGGGACGCCAGATACGCAGTATTTT.

The chain joins TRBV7-8 to TRBJ1-5, with 9 nucleotides matching TRBD1. V lost 2 bases, J lost 5 bases, and 4 bases stayed unmatched. The CDR3 extends over 15 amino acids. The germline gives CDR1 SGHVS, CDR2 FQNEAQ. Here the CDR3 reads CASSLPGQGHQPQHF. CDR3 in DNA: TGTGCCAGCAGCTTACCGGGACAGGGACATCAGCCCCAGCATTTT.

The V and J genes are TRBV7-9 and TRBJ2-3; 7 bases line up with TRBD2. The CDR3 length is 15 residues. The V segment lost 5 bases and the J segment 4 bases; nucleotides outside the gene matches: 9. Looked up from germline, CDR1 is SEHNR and CDR2 is FQNEAQ (reference sequence). CDR3 protein: CASSLVASGSDTQYF. The CDR3 DNA sequence: TGTGCCAGCAGCCTAGTGGCTAGCGGCTCAGATACGCAGTATTTT.

This clone was seen only once. The CDR3: CSAGELVSYNEQFF. DNA of the CDR3: TGCAGTGCCGGTGAGCTGGTCTCCTACAATGAGCAGTTCTTC. The chain combines TRBV29-1 with TRBJ2-1, with D uncertain. The CDR3 totals 14 residues. The V gene's germline CDR1 is SQVTM and CDR2 ANQGSEA.

This clone came up a few times. V usage is TRBV5-6 and J usage is TRBJ2-3; no definite D call. CDR1 and CDR2 from the germline V gene are SGHDT and YYEEEE. V lost 4 bases, J lost 5 bases, and 20 bases lay in between. This CDR3 has 16 residues. The CDR3 nucleotides read TGTGCCAGCAGCCCCTACGACACTCCCCCGCGAGATACGCAGTATTTT. Protein product: CASSPYDTPPRDTQYF.

This chain uses TRBV19 with TRBJ1-2, with D possibly matching TRBD1 (5 bases). This CDR3 comprises 14 residues. V lost 9 bases and J lost 7, with 21 bases in between. Germline CDR1 reads LNHDA; CDR2 reads SQIVND (reference sequence). The CDR3 coding sequence is TGTGCCAGCACCACCCGGACGGGGGTTCCTGGCTACACCTTC. It codes for CASTTRTGVPGYTF.

This rearrangement joins TRBV27 to TRBJ1-1, with 8 bases lining up with TRBD1. The V gene's germline CDR1 is MNHEY and CDR2 SMNVEV (reference sequence). V was clipped by 8 bases and J by 6 bases; unmatched bases: 5. CDR3 length: 12 amino acids. CDR3 coding DNA: TGTGCCAGCGCAATACAGGGGGCTGAAGCTTTCTTT. The encoded protein is CASAIQGAEAFF.

A few counts support this clone. The chain links TRBV10-3 to TRBJ1-1, with unresolved D. This CDR3 has 14 residues. From germline, CDR1 is ENHRY and CDR2 SYGVKD. The V end lost 0 bases, the J end lost 1 base, and 6 bases lay between the germline ends. In nucleotides, the CDR3 is TGTGCCATCAGTGAGTCCTACAGGAACACTGAAGCTTTCTTT. The encoded protein is CAISESYRNTEAFF.

Regarding this clone: Since a much larger clone is just one base distant, this may be a read error. This rearrangement joins TRBV10-1 to TRBJ1-1, with D perhaps TRBD1 (5 bases). Looked up from germline, CDR1 is WNHNN and CDR2 is SYGVQD (reference sequence). The CDR3 totals 14 residues. Trimming removed 0 bases from V and 4 bases from J, with 9 bases in between. CDR3 coding DNA: TGCGCCAGCAGTGAGTCCGGGAGGGGCACTGAAGCTTTCTTT. Its translation: CASSESGRGTEAFF.

This chain joins TRBV5-4 and TRBJ1-5, with TRBD1 matching over 9 bases. This CDR3 is built from 14 residues. With 4 bases clipped from V and 7 bases from J, the junction kept 6 bases outside the gene matches. Germline CDR1 is SGHNT and CDR2 is YYREEE (reference sequence). This CDR3 reads CASSPDRGEQPQHF. CDR3 in DNA: TGTGCCAGCAGCCCCGACAGGGGGGAACAGCCCCAGCATTTT.

Concerning this clone: In the same sample, other DNA sequences code for this CDR3. The chain carries TRBV4-3 and TRBJ1-2; D is unclear. The CDR3 has 14 residues. CDR1 is LGHNA, CDR2 YSLEER, per germline. Trimming removed 0 bases from V and 4 bases from J, with 9 bases in between. The CDR3 region has the DNA TGCGCCAGCAGCCAAGATCGAGGTTCCTATGGCTACACCTTC. This gives the protein CASSQDRGSYGYTF.

This sequence joins TRBV29-1 and TRBJ1-1, with 9 bases matching TRBD1. The CDR3 has 13 residues. The germline V gene has CDR1 SQVTM and CDR2 ANQGSEA. Trimming cost V 6 bases and J 6 bases; bases outside gene matches: 8. The CDR3 bases are TGCAGCGTCATGGGGACAGGGAGGTCTGAAGCTTTCTTT. Residues: CSVMGTGRSEAFF.

The chain recombines TRBV10-3 with TRBJ2-1, with D unresolved. Trimming took off 5 bases at V and 4 bases at J, with 9 bases between the two ends. CDR1 and CDR2 from the germline V gene are ENHRY and SYGVKD. The CDR3 has 13 amino acids. CDR3 coding DNA: TGTGCCATCAGTTTAGACGGGTACAATGAGCAGTTCTTC. It translates to CAISLDGYNEQFF.

This chain joins TRBV6-6 and TRBJ2-5; 10 nucleotides align to TRBD1. The J call may be incorrect, as the DNA end agrees better with TRBJ2-7. CDR3 size: 16 residues. Germline CDR1 is MNHNY and CDR2 is SVGAGI (reference sequence). The DNA for the CDR3 is TGTGCCAGCAGTACCCAGGGGGGACAGGGGCCCTACGAGCAGTACTTC. This codes for CASSTQGGQGPYEQYF.

V gene TRBV2 combines with J gene TRBJ1-5; a possible D gene is TRBD1 (6 bases). Trimming shortened V by 2 bases and J by 0 bases, and 8 bases separated the two germline ends. CDR1 and CDR2 (germline): SNHLY, FYNNEI. The CDR3 runs to 15 residues. The CDR3 region is CASSERGFSNQPQHF. CDR3 DNA sequence: TGTGCCAGCAGTGAAAGGGGGTTTAGCAATCAGCCCCAGCATTTT.

The chain couples TRBV11-1 to TRBJ1-5; TRBD1 is a possible D gene (6 bases). Germline assignment: CDR1 SGHAT and CDR2 FQDESV (reference sequence). Trimming took off 1 base at V and 7 bases at J, with 11 bases between the two ends. The CDR3 runs to 14 residues. This CDR3 reads CASSLGGGDQPQHF. The CDR3, as DNA: TGTGCCAGCAGCTTAGGAGGGGGGGACCAGCCCCAGCATTTT.

Regarding this clone: Other nucleotide sequences from this sample produce the same CDR3. This rearrangement joins TRBV6-1 to TRBJ1-5; TRBD1 is a possible D gene (5 bases). The V end lost 2 bases, the J end lost 0 bases, and 8 bases lay between the germline ends. CDR3 length equals 15 residues. Germline values: CDR1 MNHNS, CDR2 SASEGT. CDR3 sequence reads: CASSEWGGSNQPQHF. CDR3 DNA sequence: TGTGCCAGCAGTGAATGGGGGGGTAGCAATCAGCCCCAGCATTTT.

The CDR3 nucleotides read TGTGCCAGCAGTTCCCAGGGGGCTGGGGCCAACGTCCTGACTTTC. Encoded protein: CASSSQGAGANVLTF. V and J are TRBV2 and TRBJ2-6; TRBD1 aligns across 7 bases. This CDR3 has 15 amino acids. Looked up from germline, CDR1 is SNHLY and CDR2 is FYNNEI. The junction had 3 bases not matched to a gene; V was cut back by 5 bases and J by 2 bases.

This clone appeared a single time. The chain joins TRBV5-4 to TRBJ2-3; the D gene is possibly TRBD1 (5 bases). From germline, CDR1 is SGHNT and CDR2 YYREEE (reference sequence). V lost 4 bases and J 5 bases, leaving 17 bases between the germline ends. The CDR3 runs 15 residues. The CDR3 DNA sequence: TGTGCCAGCAGCCCCGGACAAACTCTCGGAGATACGCAGTATTTT. Translating gives CASSPGQTLGDTQYF.

J is TRBJ2-3 and V is TRBV5-1; D possibly corresponds to TRBD1 (6 bases). Trimming cost V 0 bases and J 0 bases, with 11 bases left between them. CDR3 length equals 16 residues. The germline V gene encodes CDR1 SGHRS and CDR2 YFSETQ. Here the CDR3 DNA reads TGCGCCAGCAGCTTGGCCGGGACACGGAGCACAGATACGCAGTATTTT. Translated: CASSLAGTRSTDTQYF.